This T cell receptor beta chain originates from a study of response to subunit inactivated influenza vaccine (dated by TCRdb to 2016 to 2018). Background on the whole study: Deep quantitative T cell receptor repertoire profiling was used in the study to track responses to a trivalent subunit inactivated influenza vaccine. On the study overall, not on this receptor specifically: The authors suggested that each seasonal influenza vaccination may recruit only a limited number of new T cells.

Per the germline V gene, MNHNS is the CDR1 and SASEGT is the CDR2. Trimming removed 6 bases from V and 4 bases from J; the gene matches leave 8 bases unexplained. Measured from the cysteine to the phenylalanine, the CDR3 is 14 residues long. The retained sequence is limited to the CDR3, 42 bases, with the frame set at the first base. Library method: RT-PCR. Instrument used: Illumina HiSeq 2500. TCRdb passed the public sequencing reads through fastp at Q25 and MiXCR, retaining productive beta sequences. Each entry is one CDR3 protein sequence, shown with its most common DNA and genes. The sample yields about 300,000 distinct CDR3 sequences; 21% were counted once. 9.5% to 13% of the sample belongs to the ten largest clones. This clonotype has ten or more counts. It has no known antigen specificity. The sample holds no much larger clone one base away, and base qualities are not on file.

The sequenced sample was PBMCs from blood, obtained less than 22 months after vaccination. The TCR comes from a man between 45 and 75 years old who received an inactivated influenza vaccine. Donor details come from another sample of the same person, matched by shared clones. This chain is built from TRBV6-1 and TRBJ1-2, with 7 bases matching TRBD1. The nucleotide sequence is TGTGCCAGCAGCGTCGACAGGGTGGGCTATGGCTACACCTTC. This yields the protein CASSVDRVGYGYTF.